One TCR beta chain is described in this entry. The data derive from a study of blood T cell repertoires in COVID-19. The overall study: COVID-19 samples collected from the United States, Italy and Spain covered acute and convalescent phases. T cells, B-cell-depleted T cells, or PBMCs supplied cDNA or gDNA.

In the source study's methods: Researchers report that nucleated cell counts were estimated from reference gene primer amplification. Repertoires were generated with immunoSEQ multiplex PCR, while TCRdb's copy carries only in-frame clones and drops some. For V, J and clone size, that table is used; D and trimming come from the DNA. The sample has around 13,000 clones; 85% to 95% are singletons. CDR3 length: 13 residues. Trimming pared 0 bases from V and 3 bases from J, leaving 8 bases between. Germline V gene lookup returns CDR1 GTSNPN and CDR2 SVGIG (reference sequence). The chain employs TRBV30 and TRBJ1-1; D not resolved. The TCR was taken from a woman between 70 and 85 years old with active COVID-19. The specimen sequenced was peripheral blood. The CDR3, as DNA: TGTGCCTGGAGTGTGAGGCGTGACACTGAAGCTTTCTTT. It is translated as CAWSVRRDTEAFF. The whole variable domain, remainder taken from reference TRBV30 and TRBJ1-1, is SQTIHQWPATLVQPVGSPLSLECTVEGTSNPNLYWYRQAAGRGLQLLFYSVGIGQISSEVPQNLSASRPQDRQFILSSKKLLLSDSGFYLCAWSVRRDTEAFFGQGTRLTVV.